This T cell receptor (beta chain) emerged from a study of CD8+CD57+ T cells in acquired aplastic anemia. Whole-study context: CD4+ and CD8+ cells, once sorted, gave DNA averaging roughly 3.4 ug. General observations from the study: Researchers report that fewer than 35 CD8+ CDR3 sequences appeared in both patients and controls.

The study profiled TCR beta VDJ and CDR3 using genomic DNA as template. MiXCR was run by TCRdb on the reads, yielding one entry per CDR3 protein. The data contain over 150,000 distinct CDR3 sequences, 70% to 80% of them singletons. V was trimmed by 1 base and J by 2 bases, leaving 16 bases between them. The CDR3 spans 17 residues. Germline V CDR1 and CDR2: SGHVT, SQSDAQ. This clonotype has a count of ten or more. Its antigen is currently unknown. Individuals selected for sequencing had exhibited CD8+CD57+ cell expansion on flow cytometry. Diagnosis of severe acquired aplastic anemia applied to all patients. Blood samples were obtained from patients who had received no prior therapy.

This TCR derives from a human donor with aplastic anemia. The chain carries TRBV7-4 and TRBJ2-3; possible D gene TRBD2, 5 bases. The sample consisted of sorted CD4+, CD8+, or CD8+CD57+ T cells (not recorded which) from PBMCs. The CDR3 region is CASSLVPRTGITDTQYF. The CDR3 bases are TGTGCCAGCAGCTTAGTACCCAGGACCGGGATCACAGATACGCAGTATTTT.